This is a list of T cell receptor beta chains from one sample in a study of T cells after yellow fever vaccination. TCRdb re-derived calls from the 5' RACE reads in MiXCR, one entry per CDR3 protein. Of fewer than 350,000 distinct CDR3 sequences detected, 3% to 4.5% appear once; the ten largest clones hold about 25%. Sequencing was performed on PBMCs, taken on the day of the yellow fever booster vaccination. The source is a man younger than 35 who received the YFV17D yellow fever vaccine. Both conserved end residues are part of each CDR3. The D gene is left open where the match is weak. Expanded clones are given a class, and other clones once, few, many or no size at all.

NA	NA	TRBV12-3/TRBV12-4	TRBJ2-1	CASSFMGSSYNEQFF	TGTGCCAGCAGCTTTATGGGTAGCTCCTACAATGAGCAGTTCTTC
NA	many	TRBV7-6	TRBJ1-5	CASSLYPGVSNQPQHF	TGTGCCAGCAGCTTATACCCGGGAGTAAGCAATCAGCCCCAGCATTTT
NA	many	TRBV6-5	TRBJ1-1	CASSYSSGGRNTEAFF	TGTGCCAGCAGTTACTCGAGTGGCGGGCGGAACACTGAAGCTTTCTTT
NA	many	TRBV7-9	TRBJ2-5	CASSPGIMETQYF	TGTGCCAGCAGCCCGGGGATCATGGAGACCCAGTACTTC
NA	NA	TRBV5-1	TRBJ1-2	CASSSGTTRGYGYTF	TGCGCCAGCAGTTCCGGGACAACTAGGGGGTATGGCTACACCTTC
NA	few	TRBV14	TRBJ2-1	CASSSGFGGWSYNEQFF	TGTGCCAGCAGCTCTGGCTTTGGAGGGTGGTCCTACAATGAGCAGTTCTTC
TRBD1	many	TRBV20-1	TRBJ1-2	CSGRGGGDGYTF	TGCAGTGGGAGAGGGGGCGGCGATGGCTACACCTTC
TRBD1	NA	TRBV6-5	TRBJ2-1	CASSKAGGLSEQFF	TGTGCCAGCAGCAAGGCAGGGGGCCTAAGTGAGCAGTTCTTC
NA	NA	TRBV6-1	TRBJ1-1	CASCEAWDIEAFF	TGTGCCAGCTGTGAAGCGTGGGATATTGAAGCTTTCTTT
NA	NA	TRBV19	TRBJ1-6	CASSSGTSLFSPLHF	TGTGCCAGCTCTTCCGGGACGTCGCTCTTTTCACCCCTCCACTTT
TRBD1	NA	TRBV29-1	TRBJ1-2	CSGGTVDNGYTF	TGCAGCGGCGGGACAGTTGATAATGGCTACACCTTC
NA	many	TRBV25-1	TRBJ1-2	CASSDPGPFYGYTF	TGTGCCAGCAGTGACCCGGGACCCTTCTATGGCTACACCTTC
NA	many	TRBV9	TRBJ2-3	CASSVAILTDTQYF	TGTGCCAGCAGCGTAGCTATCCTCACAGATACGCAGTATTTT
NA	few	TRBV20-1	TRBJ1-1	CSATGMATEAFF	TGCAGTGCTACAGGGATGGCAACTGAAGCTTTCTTT
NA	NA	TRBV5-1	TRBJ2-1	CASSDLPRGPGNEQFF	TGCGCCAGCAGCGACCTCCCACGGGGGCCTGGAAATGAGCAGTTCTTC
TRBD2	NA	TRBV7-2	TRBJ2-7	CASSLVVGGEYEQYF	TGTGCCAGCAGCTTAGTGGTGGGGGGGGAATACGAGCAGTACTTC
TRBD1	few	TRBV7-3	TRBJ1-2	CASSLQGESGYTF	TGTGCCAGCAGCCTACAGGGGGAGAGTGGCTACACCTTC
NA	many	TRBV5-4	TRBJ2-5	CASSLGGAGTQETQYF	TGTGCCAGCAGCCTGGGCGGAGCGGGGACACAAGAGACCCAGTACTTC
NA	NA	TRBV5-6	TRBJ2-1	CASSQHNEQFF	TGTGCCAGCAGCCAGCACAATGAGCAGTTCTTC
NA	NA	TRBV29-1	TRBJ1-2	CSATRTENYGYTF	TGCAGCGCAACCCGGACGGAAAACTATGGCTACACCTTC
NA	few	TRBV12-5	TRBJ2-5	CASGSGSETQYF	TGTGCTAGTGGTTCGGGCTCGGAGACCCAGTACTTC
NA	few	TRBV12-5	TRBJ1-6	CASGLVLGPSSYNSPLHF	TGTGCTAGTGGTTTGGTACTGGGCCCCAGCTCCTATAATTCACCCCTCCACTTT
TRBD1	few	TRBV30	TRBJ2-7	CAWSVGTGSEQYF	TGTGCCTGGAGTGTTGGGACAGGGAGTGAGCAGTACTTC
NA	few	TRBV7-2	TRBJ2-3	CASLLGPGDTQYF	TGTGCCAGCCTTCTAGGTCCGGGAGATACGCAGTATTTT